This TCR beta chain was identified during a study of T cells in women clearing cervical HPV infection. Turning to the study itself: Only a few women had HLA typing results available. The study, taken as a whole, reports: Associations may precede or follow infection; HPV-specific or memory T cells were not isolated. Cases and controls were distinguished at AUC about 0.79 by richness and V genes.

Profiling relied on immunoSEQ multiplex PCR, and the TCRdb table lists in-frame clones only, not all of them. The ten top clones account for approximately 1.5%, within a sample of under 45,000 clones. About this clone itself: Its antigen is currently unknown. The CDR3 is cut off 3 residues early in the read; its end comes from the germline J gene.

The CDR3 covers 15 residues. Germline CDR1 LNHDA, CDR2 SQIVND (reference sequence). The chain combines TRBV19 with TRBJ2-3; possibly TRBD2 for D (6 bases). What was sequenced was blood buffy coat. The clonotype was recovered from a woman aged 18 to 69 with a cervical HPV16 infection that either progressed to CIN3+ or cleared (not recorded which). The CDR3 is CASSHTSSPKETQYF. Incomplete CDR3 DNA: TGTGCCAGTAGCCACACTAGCAGTCCCAAAGAGACG. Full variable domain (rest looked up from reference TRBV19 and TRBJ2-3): DGGITQSPKYLFRKEGQNVTLSCEQNLNHDAMYWYRQDPGQGLRLIYYSQIVNDFQKGDIAEGYSVSREKKESFPLTVTSAQKNPTAFYLCASSHTSSPKETQYFGPGTRLTVL.